The rows below give T cell receptor beta chains drawn from one sample of a study of Graves' ophthalmopathy and Graves' hyperthyroidism. TCRdb fed the multiplex PCR reads into MiXCR, producing one record per CDR3 protein. The table shows approximately 45,000 distinct CDR3 sequences, with about 50% occurring only once. The sample was peripheral blood. The receptors here all came from an adult man with Graves' ophthalmopathy. Both conserved end residues are part of each CDR3. D genes are given only for firm matches. Only part of the rows carry a size: once, few, many, or a class if the clone is expanded.

v_call	j_call	clone_size	d_call	cdr3_nt	cdr3_aa
TRBV7-7	TRBJ2-3	many	TRBD2	TGTGCTAGCAGCCCCGGGGGAGGGGATACGCAGTATTTT	CASSPGGGDTQYF
TRBV9	TRBJ1-4	many	.	TGTGCCAGCAGCGTAGGCCTCCTCCACCGAGGCAATGAAAAACTGTTTTTT	CASSVGLLHRGNEKLFF
TRBV7-2	TRBJ1-1	.	.	TGTGCCAGCAGCTTGGAACAGGGATTGGACACCGAAGCTTTCTTT	CASSLEQGLDTEAFF
TRBV20-1	TRBJ2-2	.	TRBD2	TGCAGAGCTGGAGGTCGTACTAGCGGAAACACCGGGGAGCTGTTTTTT	CRAGGRTSGNTGELFF
TRBV30	TRBJ1-4	.	TRBD1	TGTGCCTGGAGTGCGACAGGGGCAACTAATGAAAAACTGTTTTTT	CAWSATGATNEKLFF
TRBV10-3	TRBJ1-1	.	.	TGTGCCATCAGTGAAACCTCCCTAGTGGACACTGAAGCTTTCTTT	CAISETSLVDTEAFF
TRBV20-1	TRBJ2-1	.	TRBD2	TGCAGTGCTAGTAAGAGCGGGACGGGAAATGAGCAGTTCTTC	CSASKSGTGNEQFF
TRBV19	TRBJ1-5	many	.	TGTGCCAGTAGTATTAGAGGTGGGGGAAGCAATCAGCCCCAGCATTTT	CASSIRGGGSNQPQHF
TRBV12-3/TRBV12-4	TRBJ2-7	once	TRBD1	TGCGCCAGCAGCACCTGGGACAGGTCTTACGAGCAGTACTTC	CASSTWDRSYEQYF
TRBV29-1	TRBJ1-4	.	TRBD1	TGCAGGGCAGGACAGGGGGGAGGAAGACTGTTTTTT	CRAGQGGGRLFF
TRBV7-9	TRBJ1-5	.	.	TGTGCCAGCAGCAGCGGGGGAAATCAGCCCCAGCATTTT	CASSSGGNQPQHF
TRBV13	TRBJ1-3	.	.	TGTGCCAGCAGCCATACAACCTTGGGGGCAGCCGGAAACACCATATATTTT	CASSHTTLGAAGNTIYF
TRBV24-1	TRBJ2-3	few	.	TGTGCCACCAGTGATTTTCGGGACACAAGCACAGATACGCAGTATTTT	CATSDFRDTSTDTQYF
TRBV19	TRBJ1-5	many	.	TGTGCCAGTACCGACAGTCTCAATCAGCCCCAGCATTTT	CASTDSLNQPQHF
TRBV25-1	TRBJ2-5	medium-sized	TRBD1	TGTGCCAGCAGTGAATGGGGACAGCAAGAGACCCAGTACTTC	CASSEWGQQETQYF
TRBV9	TRBJ2-1	few	TRBD2	TGTGCCAGCAGCGTAGGCTCTAGCGGGAGAGGAAATGAGCAGTTCTTC	CASSVGSSGRGNEQFF
TRBV3-1	TRBJ2-5	many	TRBD2	TGTGCCAGCAGTCCTAGCGGGGGGAACCAAGAGACCCAGTACTTC	CASSPSGGNQETQYF
TRBV5-1	TRBJ1-2	many	TRBD1	TGCGCCAGCAGCCACGGACAGGGGGCGGAATATGGCTACACCTTC	CASSHGQGAEYGYTF
TRBV10-3	TRBJ2-5	.	TRBD1	TGTGCCATCAGTCCAACGTCTGGGACAGGGGTCCAAGAGACCCAGTACTTC	CAISPTSGTGVQETQYF
TRBV6-6	TRBJ2-3	many	.	TGTGCCAGCAGACCCTCCTCAACTGGCACAGATACGCAGTATTTT	CASRPSSTGTDTQYF
TRBV7-2	TRBJ1-3	.	.	TGTGCCAGCAGCTTACTGGGCTCTGGAAACACCATATATTTT	CASSLLGSGNTIYF
TRBV19	TRBJ2-5	.	.	TGTGCCAGTAGTCTGACAGCCAACCAAGAGGCCCAGTACTTC	CASSLTANQEAQYF
TRBV20-1	TRBJ2-6	many	.	TGCAGTGCCCCAGGGGGGGGGGAATCTGGGGCCAACGTCCTGACTTTC	CSAPGGGESGANVLTF
TRBV28	TRBJ1-3	.	.	TGTGCCAGCAGTCGGACCGGGGGACCTGGAAACACCATATATTTT	CASSRTGGPGNTIYF
TRBV11-2	TRBJ2-7	many	TRBD2	TGTGCCAGCAGCTTAGATCTTAGCGGGAGGGCCTACGAGCAGTACTTC	CASSLDLSGRAYEQYF
TRBV5-1	TRBJ2-3	.	TRBD2	TGCGCCAGCAGCTTGACTAGCGGGGGCGCTCGTAGCACAGATACGCAGTATTTT	CASSLTSGGARSTDTQYF
TRBV5-6	TRBJ1-4	.	.	TGTGCCAGCAGCTCGGGGGCCGGGGGTGAAAAACTGTTTTTT	CASSSGAGGEKLFF
TRBV20-1	TRBJ2-6	.	TRBD1	TGCAGTGCTAGTGACAGGGCCCTCTCTGGGGCCGACGTCCTGACTTTC	CSASDRALSGADVLTF
TRBV7-2	TRBJ1-1	many	TRBD1	TGTGCCAGCAGCTCTGGACAGGCGGCCACTGAAGCTTTCTTT	CASSSGQAATEAFF
TRBV20-1	TRBJ2-7	few	.	TGCAGTGCCCCGATGTACGACGGAGCCTACGAGCAGTACTTC	CSAPMYDGAYEQYF
TRBV5-6	TRBJ2-1	.	.	TGTGCCAGCAGCTTGATGGCAACAGGGCAGCAGTTCTTC	CASSLMATGQQFF
TRBV20-1	TRBJ2-5	many	TRBD2	TGCAGTGCTATACTAGCGGCCCAAGAGACCCAGTACTTC	CSAILAAQETQYF
TRBV11-3	TRBJ2-3	.	.	TGTGCCAGCAGCGTCGGTGCGGCAGATACGCAGTATTTT	CASSVGAADTQYF
TRBV7-3	TRBJ1-3	once	.	TGTGCTAGCAGTCTGACGGACGGAAACACCATATGTTTT	CASSLTDGNTICF
TRBV7-3	TRBJ2-5	.	.	TGTGCCAGCAGCTTAACGGGGGGTCAAGAGACCCAGTACTTC	CASSLTGGQETQYF
TRBV7-2	TRBJ1-5	.	.	TGTGCCAGCAGCTTAGTGGCAGGGAGCAATCAGCCCCAGCATTTT	CASSLVAGSNQPQHF
TRBV20-1	TRBJ1-1	.	.	TGCAGTGCTTCAAGCGGGAACACTGAAGCTTTCTTT	CSASSGNTEAFF
TRBV20-1	TRBJ2-7	.	.	TGCAGTGCTAGAGATGGGAAAGGGTCCTACTACGAGCAGTACTTC	CSARDGKGSYYEQYF
TRBV7-2	TRBJ1-5	.	TRBD1	TGTGCCAGCAGCACTACCGGGACAGGGGAACAGCCCCAGCATTTT	CASSTTGTGEQPQHF
TRBV7-3	TRBJ2-3	many	TRBD2	TGTGCCAGCAGCTCCGGGACTAGCGGGGGGACAGATACGCAGTATTTT	CASSSGTSGGTDTQYF
TRBV6-1	TRBJ1-4	.	.	TGTGCCAGCAGGAAAACGGATTATAATGAAAAACTGTTTTTT	CASRKTDYNEKLFF
TRBV10-3	TRBJ2-5	.	TRBD1	TGTGCCATCAGCCAGGACAGGAGGAATGACCCCGGCGTAAAGGGCCCAGGGACCCAGTACTTC	CAISQDRRNDPGVKGPGTQYF
TRBV6-6	TRBJ2-1	many	TRBD2	TGTGCCAGCAGCTTAACGGGACTAGGGATGGGTGAGCAGTTCTTC	CASSLTGLGMGEQFF
TRBV5-1	TRBJ2-7	.	.	TGCGCCAGCAGCCAGGTCACGGGGGAGCAGTACTTC	CASSQVTGEQYF
TRBV20-1	TRBJ2-3	.	TRBD2	TGCAGTGCCGCTGGGACTAGCGGGCGGGGTACACAGTATTTT	CSAAGTSGRGTQYF
TRBV20-1	TRBJ1-1	.	TRBD1	TGCAGCCCCAGGGGGGGGAGGAACACTGAAGCTTTCTTT	CSPRGGRNTEAFF
TRBV20-1	TRBJ1-1	once	TRBD1	TGCAGTGCTCCGAACAGGGGGCTTGATGAAGCTTTCTTT	CSAPNRGLDEAFF
TRBV29-1	TRBJ2-7	.	.	TGCAGCGTCGCTAGGGAGAACTCCTACGAGCAGTACTTC	CSVARENSYEQYF